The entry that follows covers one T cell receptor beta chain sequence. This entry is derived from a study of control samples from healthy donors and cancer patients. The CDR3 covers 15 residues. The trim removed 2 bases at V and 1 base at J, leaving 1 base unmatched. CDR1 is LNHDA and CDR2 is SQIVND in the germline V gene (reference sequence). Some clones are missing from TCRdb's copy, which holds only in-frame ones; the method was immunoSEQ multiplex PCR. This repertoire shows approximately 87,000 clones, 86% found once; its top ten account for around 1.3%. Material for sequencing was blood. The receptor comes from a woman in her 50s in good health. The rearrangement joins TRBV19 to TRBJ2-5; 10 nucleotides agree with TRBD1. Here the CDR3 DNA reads TGTGCCAGTAGTATAAGGACAGGGGGCCAAGAGACCCAGTACTTC. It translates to CASSIRTGGQETQYF. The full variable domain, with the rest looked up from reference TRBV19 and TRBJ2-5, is DGGITQSPKYLFRKEGQNVTLSCEQNLNHDAMYWYRQDPGQGLRLIYYSQIVNDFQKGDIAEGYSVSREKKESFPLTVTSAQKNPTAFYLCASSIRTGGQETQYFGPGTRLLVL.